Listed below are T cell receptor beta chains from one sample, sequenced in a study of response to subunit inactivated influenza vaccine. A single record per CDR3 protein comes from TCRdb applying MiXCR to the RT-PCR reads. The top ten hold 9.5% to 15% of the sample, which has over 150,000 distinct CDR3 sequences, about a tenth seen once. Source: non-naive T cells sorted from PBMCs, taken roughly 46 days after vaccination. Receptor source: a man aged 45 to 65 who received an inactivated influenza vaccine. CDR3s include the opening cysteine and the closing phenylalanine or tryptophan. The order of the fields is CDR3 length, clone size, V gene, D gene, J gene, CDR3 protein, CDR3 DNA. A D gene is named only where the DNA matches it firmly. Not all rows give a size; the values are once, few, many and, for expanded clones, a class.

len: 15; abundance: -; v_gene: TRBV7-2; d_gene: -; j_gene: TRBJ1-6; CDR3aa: CASSLGNSGRSPLHF; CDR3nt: TGTGCCAGCAGCTTAGGAAACTCCGGTCGGTCACCCCTCCACTTT
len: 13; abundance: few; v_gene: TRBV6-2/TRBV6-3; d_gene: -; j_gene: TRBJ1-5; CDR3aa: CASTDLRNQPQHF; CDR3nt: TGTGCCAGCACCGACCTACGCAATCAGCCCCAGCATTTT
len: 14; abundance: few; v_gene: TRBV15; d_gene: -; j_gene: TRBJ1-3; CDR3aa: CATSRQSSGNTIYF; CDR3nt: TGTGCCACCAGCAGACAGAGCTCTGGAAACACCATATATTTT
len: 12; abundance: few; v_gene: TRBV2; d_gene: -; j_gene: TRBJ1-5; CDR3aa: CASRDSFTPQHF; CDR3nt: TGTGCCAGCAGGGACAGTTTTACGCCCCAGCATTTT
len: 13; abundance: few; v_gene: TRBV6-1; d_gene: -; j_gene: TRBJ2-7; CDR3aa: CASSVYGKYEQYF; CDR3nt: TGTGCCAGCAGTGTTTACGGAAAGTACGAGCAGTACTTC
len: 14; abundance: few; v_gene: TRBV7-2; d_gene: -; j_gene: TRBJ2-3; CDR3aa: CASSRRQVPDTQYF; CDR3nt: TGTGCCAGCAGCCGTAGACAGGTCCCAGATACGCAGTATTTT
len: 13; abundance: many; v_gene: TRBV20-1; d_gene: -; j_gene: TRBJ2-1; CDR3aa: CSARPSTSSEQFF; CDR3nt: TGCAGTGCTAGACCATCCACTAGCTCTGAGCAGTTCTTC
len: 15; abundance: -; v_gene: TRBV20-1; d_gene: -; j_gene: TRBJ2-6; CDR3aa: CSAPEGGSGANVLTF; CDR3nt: TGCAGTGCCCCCGAGGGGGGCTCTGGGGCCAACGTCCTGACTTTC
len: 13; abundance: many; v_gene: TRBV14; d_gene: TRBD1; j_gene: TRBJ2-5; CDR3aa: CASSDRQGKTQYF; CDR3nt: TGTGCCAGCAGCGATCGACAGGGAAAGACCCAGTACTTC
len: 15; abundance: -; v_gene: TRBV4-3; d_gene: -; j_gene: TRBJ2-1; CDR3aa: CASSQDVVANREQFF; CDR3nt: TGCGCCAGCAGCCAAGATGTAGTAGCCAATAGGGAGCAGTTCTTC
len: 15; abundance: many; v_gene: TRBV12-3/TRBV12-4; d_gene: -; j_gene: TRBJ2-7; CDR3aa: CASSLGRAIIYEQYF; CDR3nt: TGTGCCAGCAGTTTAGGTCGGGCTATAATCTACGAGCAGTACTTC
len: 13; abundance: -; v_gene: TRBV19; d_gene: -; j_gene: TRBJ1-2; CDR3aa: CASSTDRSYGYTF; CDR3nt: TGTGCCAGTAGTACCGACAGATCCTATGGCTACACCTTC
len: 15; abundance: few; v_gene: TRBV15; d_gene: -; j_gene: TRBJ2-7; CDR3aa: CATSADPSPVNEQYF; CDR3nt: TGTGCCACCAGCGCCGACCCCAGCCCTGTGAACGAGCAGTACTTC
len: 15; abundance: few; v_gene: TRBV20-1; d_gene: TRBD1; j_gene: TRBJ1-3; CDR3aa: CSARMGQNDGNTIYF; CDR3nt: TGCAGTGCTAGGATGGGACAGAACGACGGAAACACCATATATTTT
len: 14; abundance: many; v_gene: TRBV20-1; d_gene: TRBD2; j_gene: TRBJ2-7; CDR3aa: CSARPSGSLREQYF; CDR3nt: TGCAGTGCTAGACCTAGCGGGAGCCTTCGCGAGCAGTACTTC
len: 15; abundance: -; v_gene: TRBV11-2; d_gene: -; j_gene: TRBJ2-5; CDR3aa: CASSPSLAFQETQYF; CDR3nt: TGTGCCAGCAGCCCCTCATTAGCGTTCCAAGAGACCCAGTACTTC
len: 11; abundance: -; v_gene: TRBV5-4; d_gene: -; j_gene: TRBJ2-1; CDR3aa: CASRLAAEQFF; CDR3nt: TGTGCCAGCAGATTAGCGGCTGAGCAGTTCTTC
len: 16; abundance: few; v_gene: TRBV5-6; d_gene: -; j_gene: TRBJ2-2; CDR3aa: CASSVTSAYHTGELFF; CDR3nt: TGTGCCAGCAGCGTTACTAGTGCTTATCACACCGGGGAGCTGTTTTTT
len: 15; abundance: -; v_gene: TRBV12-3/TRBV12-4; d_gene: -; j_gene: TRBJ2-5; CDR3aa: CASSFRLPNQETQYF; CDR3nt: TGTGCCAGCAGTTTTAGGTTGCCAAATCAAGAGACCCAGTACTTC
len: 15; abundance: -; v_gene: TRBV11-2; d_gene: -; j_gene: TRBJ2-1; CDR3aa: CASSLDFGSYNEQFF; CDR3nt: TGTGCCAGCAGCTTAGATTTCGGATCATACAATGAGCAGTTCTTC
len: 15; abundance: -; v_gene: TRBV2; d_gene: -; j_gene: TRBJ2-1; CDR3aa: CASMGAGEADNEQFF; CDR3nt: TGTGCCAGCATGGGGGCGGGAGAGGCGGACAATGAGCAGTTCTTC
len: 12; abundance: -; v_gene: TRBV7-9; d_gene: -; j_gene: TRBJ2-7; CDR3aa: CASSSRQAQQYF; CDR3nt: TGTGCCAGCAGCTCCCGACAGGCCCAGCAGTACTTC
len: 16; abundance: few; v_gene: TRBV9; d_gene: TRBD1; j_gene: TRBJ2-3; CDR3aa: CASSPRQGVGTDTQYF; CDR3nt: TGTGCCAGCAGCCCCCGCCAGGGGGTCGGCACAGATACGCAGTATTTT
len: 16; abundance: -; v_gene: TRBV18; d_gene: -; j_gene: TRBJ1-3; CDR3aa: CASSRLLPSSGNTIYF; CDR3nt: TGTGCCAGCTCCCGGCTGTTACCAAGCTCTGGAAACACCATATATTTT
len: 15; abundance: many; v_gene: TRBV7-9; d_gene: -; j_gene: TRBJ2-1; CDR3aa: CASSREGGPLNEQFF; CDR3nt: TGTGCCAGCAGCCGCGAGGGGGGCCCTCTCAATGAGCAGTTCTTC
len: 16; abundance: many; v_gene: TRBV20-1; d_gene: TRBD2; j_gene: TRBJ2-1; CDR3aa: CSARDLGRLAGGEQFF; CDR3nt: TGCAGTGCTAGAGATCTAGGGCGGCTAGCGGGGGGTGAGCAGTTCTTC
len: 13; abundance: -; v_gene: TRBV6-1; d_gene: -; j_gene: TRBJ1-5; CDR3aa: CASSRENNQPQHF; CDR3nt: TGTGCCAGCAGCCGGGAAAACAATCAGCCCCAGCATTTT
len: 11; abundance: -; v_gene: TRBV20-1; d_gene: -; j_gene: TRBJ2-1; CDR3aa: CSARTGWEQFF; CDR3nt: TGCAGTGCTAGAACCGGCTGGGAGCAGTTCTTC
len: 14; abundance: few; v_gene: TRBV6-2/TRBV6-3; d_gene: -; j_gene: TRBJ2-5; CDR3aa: CASIPRSLGETQYF; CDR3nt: TGTGCCAGCATTCCTCGTTCGCTCGGAGAGACCCAGTACTTC